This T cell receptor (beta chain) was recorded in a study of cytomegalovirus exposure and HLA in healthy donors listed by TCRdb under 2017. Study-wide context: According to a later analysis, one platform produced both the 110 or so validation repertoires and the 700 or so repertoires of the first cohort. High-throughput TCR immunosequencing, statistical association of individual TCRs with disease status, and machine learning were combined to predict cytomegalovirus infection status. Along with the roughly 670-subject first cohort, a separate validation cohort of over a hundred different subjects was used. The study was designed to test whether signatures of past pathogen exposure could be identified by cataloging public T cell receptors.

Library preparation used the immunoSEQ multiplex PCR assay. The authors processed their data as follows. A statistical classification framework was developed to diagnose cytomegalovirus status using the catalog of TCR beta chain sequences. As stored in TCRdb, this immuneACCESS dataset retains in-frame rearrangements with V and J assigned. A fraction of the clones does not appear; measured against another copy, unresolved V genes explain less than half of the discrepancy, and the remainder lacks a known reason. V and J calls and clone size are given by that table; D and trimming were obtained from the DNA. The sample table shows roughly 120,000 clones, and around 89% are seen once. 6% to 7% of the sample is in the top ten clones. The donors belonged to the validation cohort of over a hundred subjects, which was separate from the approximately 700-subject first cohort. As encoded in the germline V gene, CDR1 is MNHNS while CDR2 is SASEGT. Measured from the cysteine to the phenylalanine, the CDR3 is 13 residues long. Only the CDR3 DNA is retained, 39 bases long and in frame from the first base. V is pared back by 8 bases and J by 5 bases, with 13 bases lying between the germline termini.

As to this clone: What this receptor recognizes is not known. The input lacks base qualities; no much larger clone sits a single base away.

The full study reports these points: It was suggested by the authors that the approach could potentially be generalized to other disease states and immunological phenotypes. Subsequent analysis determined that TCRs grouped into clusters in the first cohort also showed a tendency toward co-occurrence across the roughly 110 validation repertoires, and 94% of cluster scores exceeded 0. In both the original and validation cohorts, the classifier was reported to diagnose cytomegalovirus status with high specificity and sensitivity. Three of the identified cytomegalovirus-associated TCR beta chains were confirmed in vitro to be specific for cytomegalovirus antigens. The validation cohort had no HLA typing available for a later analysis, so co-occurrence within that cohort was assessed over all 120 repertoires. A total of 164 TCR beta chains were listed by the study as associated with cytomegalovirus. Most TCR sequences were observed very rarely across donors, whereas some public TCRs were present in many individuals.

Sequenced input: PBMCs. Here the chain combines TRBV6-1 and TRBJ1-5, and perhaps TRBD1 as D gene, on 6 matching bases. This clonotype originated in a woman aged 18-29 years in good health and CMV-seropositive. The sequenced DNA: TGTGCCAGCGCGGGGGCACCCGATCAGCCCCAGCATTTT. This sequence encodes CASAGAPDQPQHF.